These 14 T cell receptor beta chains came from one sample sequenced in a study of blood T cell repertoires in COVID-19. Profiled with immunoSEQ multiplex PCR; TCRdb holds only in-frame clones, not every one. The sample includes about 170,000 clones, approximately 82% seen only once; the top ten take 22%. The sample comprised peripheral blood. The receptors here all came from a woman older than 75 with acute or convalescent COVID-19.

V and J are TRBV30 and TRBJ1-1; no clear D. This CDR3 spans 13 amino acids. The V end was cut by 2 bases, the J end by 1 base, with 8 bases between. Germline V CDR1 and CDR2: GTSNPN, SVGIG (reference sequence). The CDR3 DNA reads TGTGCCTGGAGTACCCTCGGGAACACTGAAGCTTTCTTT. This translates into CAWSTLGNTEAFF.

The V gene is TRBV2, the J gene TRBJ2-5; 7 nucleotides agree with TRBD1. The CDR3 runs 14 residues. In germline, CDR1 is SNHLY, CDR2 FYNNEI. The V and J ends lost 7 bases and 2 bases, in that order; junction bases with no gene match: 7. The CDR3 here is CASNPRDSQETQYF. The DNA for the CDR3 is TGTGCCAGCAATCCAAGGGACAGTCAAGAGACCCAGTACTTC.

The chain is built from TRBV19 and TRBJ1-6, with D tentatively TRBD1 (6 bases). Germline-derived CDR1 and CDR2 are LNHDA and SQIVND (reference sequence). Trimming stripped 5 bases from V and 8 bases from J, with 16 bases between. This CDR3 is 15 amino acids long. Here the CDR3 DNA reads TGTGCCAGTAGTCCCCTCAGACAGGCGGATTCACCCCTCCACTTT. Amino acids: CASSPLRQADSPLHF.

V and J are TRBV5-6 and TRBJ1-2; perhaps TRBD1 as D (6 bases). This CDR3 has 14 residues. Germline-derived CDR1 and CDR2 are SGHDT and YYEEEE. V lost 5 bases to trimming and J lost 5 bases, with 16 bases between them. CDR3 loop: CASRTTGQLYGYTF. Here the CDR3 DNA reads TGTGCCAGCAGGACGACAGGACAGTTATATGGCTACACCTTC.

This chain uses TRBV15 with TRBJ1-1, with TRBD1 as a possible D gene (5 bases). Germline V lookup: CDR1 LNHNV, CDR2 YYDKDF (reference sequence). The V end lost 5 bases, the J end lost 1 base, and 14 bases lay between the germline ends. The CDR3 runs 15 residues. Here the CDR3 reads CATSPNVGGNTEAFF. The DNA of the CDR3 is TGTGCCACCAGCCCGAATGTGGGGGGGAACACTGAAGCTTTCTTT.

Written as DNA, the CDR3 is TGTGCCAGCAGCCCCTCGGACAGGGGGAGGGATCAGCCCCAGCATTTT. It is translated as CASSPSDRGRDQPQHF. The chain links TRBV3-1 (or the pseudogene TRBV3-2) to TRBJ1-5; 10 nucleotides line up with TRBD1. Germline CDR1 is LGHDT and CDR2 is YNNKEL (reference sequence). With 4 bases clipped from V and 5 bases from J, the junction kept 8 bases outside the gene matches. This CDR3 contains 16 residues.

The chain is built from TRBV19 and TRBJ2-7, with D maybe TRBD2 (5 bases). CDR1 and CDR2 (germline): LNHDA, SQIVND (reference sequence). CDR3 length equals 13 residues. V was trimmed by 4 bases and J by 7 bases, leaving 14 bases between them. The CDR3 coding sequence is TGTGCCAGTAGTACGAGCGGCGCTAGGGAGCAGTACTTC. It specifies CASSTSGAREQYF.

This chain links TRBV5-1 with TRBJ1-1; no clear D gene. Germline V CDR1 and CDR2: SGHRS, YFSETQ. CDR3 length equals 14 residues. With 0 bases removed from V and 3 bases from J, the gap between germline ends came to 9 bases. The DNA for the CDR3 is TGCGCCAGCAGCTTGGCCATGCGGTACACTGAAGCTTTCTTT. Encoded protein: CASSLAMRYTEAFF. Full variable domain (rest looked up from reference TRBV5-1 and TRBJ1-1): KAGVTQTPRYLIKTRGQQVTLSCSPISGHRSVSWYQQTPGQGLQFLFEYFSETQRNKGNFPGRFSGRQFSNSRSEMNVSTLELGDSALYLCASSLAMRYTEAFFGQGTRLTVV.

CDR3 bases: TGTGCCAGCGGAGAGAGCAATCAGCCCCAGCATTTT. Protein sequence: CASGESNQPQHF. The J gene is TRBJ1-5, the V gene TRBV7-9, with no clear D. CDR3 size: 12 residues. Germline assignment: CDR1 SEHNR and CDR2 FQNEAQ (reference sequence). Trimming left V 8 bases short and J 1 base short, with 6 bases between.

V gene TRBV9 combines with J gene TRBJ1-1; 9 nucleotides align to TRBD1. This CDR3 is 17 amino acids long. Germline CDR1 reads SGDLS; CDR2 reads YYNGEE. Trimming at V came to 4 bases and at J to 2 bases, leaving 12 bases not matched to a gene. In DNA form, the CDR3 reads TGTGCCAGCAGCCCCCAAATTAGGGGACAGGGCAACACTGAAGCTTTCTTT. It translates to CASSPQIRGQGNTEAFF.

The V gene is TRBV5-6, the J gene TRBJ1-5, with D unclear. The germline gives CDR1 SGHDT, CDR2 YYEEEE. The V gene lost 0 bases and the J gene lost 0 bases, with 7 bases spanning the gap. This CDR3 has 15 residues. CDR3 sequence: CASSLGAYSNQPQHF. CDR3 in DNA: TGTGCCAGCAGCTTGGGAGCTTATAGCAATCAGCCCCAGCATTTT. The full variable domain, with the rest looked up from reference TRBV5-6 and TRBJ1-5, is DAGVTQSPTHLIKTRGQQVTLRCSPKSGHDTVSWYQQALGQGPQFIFQYYEEEERQRGNFPDRFSGHQFPNYSSELNVNALLLGDSALYLCASSLGAYSNQPQHFGDGTRLSIL.

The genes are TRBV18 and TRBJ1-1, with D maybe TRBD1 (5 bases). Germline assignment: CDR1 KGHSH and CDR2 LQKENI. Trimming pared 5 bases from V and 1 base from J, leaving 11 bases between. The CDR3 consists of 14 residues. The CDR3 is CASSKNTGNTEAFF. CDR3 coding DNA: TGTGCCAGCTCAAAAAATACAGGGAACACTGAAGCTTTCTTT.

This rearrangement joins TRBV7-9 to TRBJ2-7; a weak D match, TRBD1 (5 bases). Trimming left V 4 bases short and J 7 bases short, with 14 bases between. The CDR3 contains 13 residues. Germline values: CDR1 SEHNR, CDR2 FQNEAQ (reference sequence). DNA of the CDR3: TGTGCCAGCAGCTCAGGGTCTGACGAGGAGCAGTACTTC. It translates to CASSSGSDEEQYF.

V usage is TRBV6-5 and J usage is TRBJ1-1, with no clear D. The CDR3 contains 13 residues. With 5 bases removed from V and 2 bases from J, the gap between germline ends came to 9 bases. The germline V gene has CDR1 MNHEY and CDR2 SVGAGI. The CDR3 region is CASSTTRNTEAFF. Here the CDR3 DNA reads TGTGCCAGCAGTACGACACGTAACACTGAAGCTTTCTTT.